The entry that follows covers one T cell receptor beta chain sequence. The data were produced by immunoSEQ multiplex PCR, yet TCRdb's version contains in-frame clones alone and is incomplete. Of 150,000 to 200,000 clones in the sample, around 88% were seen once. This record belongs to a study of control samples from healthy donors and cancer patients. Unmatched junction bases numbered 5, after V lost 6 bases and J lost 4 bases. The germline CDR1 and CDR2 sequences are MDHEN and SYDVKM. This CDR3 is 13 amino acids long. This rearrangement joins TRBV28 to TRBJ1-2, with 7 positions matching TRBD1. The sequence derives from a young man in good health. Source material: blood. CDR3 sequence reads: CASSQGVAYGYTF. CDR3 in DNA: TGTGCCAGCAGCCAGGGGGTAGCCTATGGCTACACCTTC.